The 29 T cell receptor beta chains below come from one sample, sequenced in a study of T-cell reconstitution after alpha-beta-depleted transplantation in children. Construction of the TCRbeta library involved unique molecular identifiers. MiXCR, applied by TCRdb to the PCR reads, yields one record per CDR3 protein. The sample yields 800,000 to 1,000,000 distinct CDR3 sequences, less than 30% seen once. The sequenced sample was PBMCs, mostly from graft donor cells, obtained 360 days after TCRalphabeta/CD19-depleted stem cell transplant. The source of these receptors is a boy in the first two years of life who had a stem cell transplant for SCID, so the T cells may come from the graft donor.

This clonotype has more than one count but fewer than ten. The V call is TRBV20-1, the J call TRBJ2-7; TRBD2 agrees at 8 bases. The CDR3 extends over 14 amino acids. Germline V gene sequence: CDR1 DFQATT, CDR2 SNEGSKA (reference sequence). V gave up 3 bases and J gave up 7 bases; unmatched junction bases: 11. CDR3 amino acids: CSASLSFGGGEQYF. The CDR3 DNA reads as TGCAGTGCTAGTTTGTCGTTCGGGGGGGGAGAGCAGTACTTC.

On this clonotype itself: The conserved phenylalanine or tryptophan normally closing the CDR3 is absent here, so this likely arose from a read error. The V gene is TRBV12-3 or TRBV12-4, the J gene TRBJ1-6; tentatively, D is TRBD1 (6 bases). CDR3 size: 15 residues. Trimming shortened V by 5 bases and J by 7 bases, and 15 bases separated the two germline ends. For the CDR3, the DNA is TGTGCCAGCAGTCCCGGGGGGCATGTCAATTCACCCCTCCACTAT. Its protein is CASSPGGHVNSPLHY.

This CDR3 reads CATFPGGANTGELFF. As DNA, the CDR3 is TGTGCCACCTTCCCCGGGGGGGCGAACACCGGGGAGCTGTTTTTT. The chain recombines TRBV19 with TRBJ2-2, with 8 bases that match TRBD2. The V segment lost 10 bases and the J segment 0 bases; nucleotides outside the gene matches: 7. The CDR3 length is 15 residues. In germline, CDR1 is LNHDA, CDR2 SQIVND (reference sequence).

This clonotype showed up just a few times. The genes are TRBV21-1 and TRBJ2-7. TRBV21-1 is an annotated pseudogene. The CDR3 is 13 residues long. CDR3 amino acids: CASSSGPFYEQYF. For the CDR3, the DNA is TGTGCCAGCAGCTCCGGACCCTTCTACGAGCAGTACTTC.

This clonotype has a handful of counts. This chain links TRBV20-1 with TRBJ2-7; tentative D call: TRBD2 (6 bases). Germline CDR1 and CDR2: DFQATT and SNEGSKA (reference sequence). The CDR3 sequence is 14 residues long. V lost 0 bases to trimming and J lost 2 bases, with 11 bases between them. The CDR3 loop reads CSARDLDYPYEQYF. In nucleotides, the CDR3 is TGCAGTGCTAGAGATCTGGACTACCCCTACGAGCAGTACTTC.

The rearrangement uses TRBV5-1 and TRBJ2-7, with D perhaps matching TRBD1 (5 bases). Germline lookup yields CDR1 SGHRS and CDR2 YFSETQ. Trimming took 4 bases from V and 1 from J, leaving 9 bases between them. CDR3 size: 13 residues. This chain's CDR3 is CASSVTVSYEQYF. In DNA, the CDR3 is TGCGCCAGCAGCGTGACAGTTTCCTACGAGCAGTACTTC.

This clonotype occurred a few times. The chain links TRBV28 to TRBJ2-1; D is uncertain. V was trimmed by 5 bases and J by 0 bases, leaving 8 bases between them. This CDR3 is built from 14 residues. Per the germline V gene, CDR1 is MDHEN and CDR2 is SYDVKM. The CDR3 coding sequence is TGTGCCAGCAGTACGTTGGACTCCTACAATGAGCAGTTCTTC. This codes for CASSTLDSYNEQFF.

The CDR3 DNA reads as TGTGCCAGCAGTCAACGGAGGGGGACAACTAATGAAAAACTGTTTTTT. Amino acids: CASSQRRGTTNEKLFF. V usage is TRBV12-3 or TRBV12-4 and J usage is TRBJ1-4; a weak D match, TRBD1 (6 bases). CDR3 length: 16 amino acids. V shed 5 bases and J shed 0 bases, with 13 bases lying between them.

This clonotype has at least ten counts. V gene TRBV20-1 combines with J gene TRBJ2-7; TRBD1 matches at 8 bases. This CDR3 has 13 amino acids. The germline CDR1 and CDR2 sequences are DFQATT and SNEGSKA (reference sequence). Trimming at V came to 5 bases and at J to 5 bases, leaving 8 bases not matched to a gene. CDR3 nucleotide sequence: TGCAGTGCTCGGCAGGGGGCAGTTGACGAGCAGTACTTC. Translated: CSARQGAVDEQYF.

This clonotype came up once. V is TRBV15 and J is TRBJ2-1; D is possibly TRBD1 (6 bases). Trimming removed 4 bases from V and 8 bases from J, with 12 bases in between. The germline gives CDR1 LNHNV, CDR2 YYDKDF (reference sequence). This CDR3 is built from 13 residues. The CDR3: CATSIQGKDEQFF. CDR3 bases: TGTGCCACCAGCATACAGGGAAAGGATGAGCAGTTCTTC.

This rearrangement joins TRBV5-5 to TRBJ1-2; the match to TRBD1 covers 8 bases. Germline V CDR1 and CDR2: SGHKS, YYEKEE (reference sequence). The V and J ends lost 1 base and 2 bases, in that order; junction bases with no gene match: 1. This CDR3 contains 14 residues. The CDR3 protein is CASSLQGANYGYTF. CDR3 nucleotide sequence: TGTGCCAGCAGCTTGCAGGGGGCGAACTATGGCTACACCTTC.

The sample holds a few counts of this clonotype. The chain combines TRBV20-1 with TRBJ2-2; 7 bases map to TRBD2. The CDR3 loop spans 15 amino acids. The germline gives CDR1 DFQATT, CDR2 SNEGSKA (reference sequence). The trim removed 2 bases at V and 5 bases at J, leaving 8 bases unmatched. The CDR3 DNA sequence: TGCAGTGCTAGAATTTGGGGGAGGGAAACCGGGGAGCTGTTTTTT. Translated: CSARIWGRETGELFF.

This clonotype turned up a few times. J is TRBJ1-1 and V is TRBV6-2 or TRBV6-3; no firm D call. CDR3 length: 12 residues. V lost 8 bases, J lost 1 base, and 8 bases lay in between. CDR1 and CDR2 (germline): MNHEY, SVGEGT. The CDR3 loop is CASQTSNTEAFF. CDR3 bases: TGTGCCAGCCAGACGTCGAACACTGAAGCTTTCTTT.

The V gene is TRBV2, the J gene TRBJ1-4; 9 positions agree with TRBD1. This CDR3 spans 14 amino acids. With 4 bases clipped from V and 10 bases from J, the junction kept 7 bases outside the gene matches. The germline gives CDR1 SNHLY, CDR2 FYNNEI. CDR3 loop: CASSGTGVGGKLFF. The CDR3, as DNA: TGTGCCAGCAGTGGGACAGGGGTTGGTGGAAAACTGTTTTTT.

This clonotype was recorded many times. V gene TRBV27 combines with J gene TRBJ1-6; 8 positions match TRBD1. In germline, CDR1 is MNHEY, CDR2 SMNVEV (reference sequence). CDR3 length equals 15 residues. The V gene end was trimmed by 8 bases and the J gene end by 0 bases; junction bases not matched to a gene: 3. The DNA for the CDR3 is TGTGCCAGCCGGACAGGGAGCTCCTATAATTCACCCCTCCACTTT. It specifies CASRTGSSYNSPLHF.

This clonotype was observed a handful of times. The chain joins TRBV6-1 to TRBJ2-2; D gene unclear. V was shortened by 7 bases and J by 1 base, with 10 bases between the two germline ends. The CDR3 totals 14 residues. The germline gives CDR1 MNHNS, CDR2 SASEGT. The CDR3 DNA follows: TGTGCCAGCAATACCGCAGGGAACACCGGGGAGCTGTTTTTT. Translation gives CASNTAGNTGELFF.

This clonotype was counted between two and nine times. The rearrangement joins TRBV7-2 to TRBJ2-1; maybe TRBD1 (6 bases). The CDR3 length is 16 residues. The V gene lost 1 base and the J gene lost 0 bases, with 10 bases spanning the gap. Per the germline V gene, CDR1 is SGHTA and CDR2 is FQGNSA. CDR3: CASSLGTGYSYNEQFF. The CDR3 DNA sequence: TGTGCCAGCAGCTTAGGAACAGGGTACTCCTACAATGAGCAGTTCTTC.

This clonotype was counted at least ten times. The gene calls are TRBV2 and TRBJ2-3; TRBD2 might be the D (7 bases). CDR3 length: 14 amino acids. Deletions cut 4 bases from V and 5 bases from J, with 13 bases between. Germline CDR1 SNHLY, CDR2 FYNNEI. CDR3 bases: TGTGCCAGCAGTGTGGGGGGCGGGGGAGATACGCAGTATTTT. It specifies CASSVGGGGDTQYF.

This clonotype was detected only once. The V and J genes are TRBV4-1 and TRBJ2-3, with TRBD2 matching over 7 bases. This CDR3 is 15 amino acids long. Germline V gene lookup returns CDR1 MGHRA and CDR2 YSYEKL. Trimming removed 4 bases from V and 5 bases from J; junction bases left unmatched: 9. DNA for the CDR3: TGCGCCAGCAGCCTAGCTTGGGGGGGGGTAGATACGCAGTATTTT. It translates to CASSLAWGGVDTQYF.

The gene calls are TRBV29-1 and TRBJ2-2; D gene ambiguous. The V and J ends lost 7 bases and 7 bases respectively, with 13 bases between them. The CDR3 has 12 residues. CDR1 is SQVTM and CDR2 is ANQGSEA in the germline V gene. CDR3 nucleotide sequence: TGCAGCGCGCTAGGTCAGGTCGGGGAGCTGTTTTTT. Its protein product is CSALGQVGELFF.

This clonotype was detected many times. The chain carries TRBV12-3 or TRBV12-4 and TRBJ2-5, with D perhaps being TRBD1 or TRBD2 (5 bases each). The CDR3 sequence is 16 residues long. Trimming removed 2 bases at V and 0 bases at J, with 13 bases between. The CDR3 nucleotides read TGTGCCAGCAGTTTATGGGTGTGGGGGTACCAAGAGACCCAGTACTTC. It codes for CASSLWVWGYQETQYF.

This clonotype was observed a handful of times. The CDR3 bases are TGTGCCAGCAGTGAATACAGGCCCCCCTACGAGCAGTACTTC. It is translated as CASSEYRPPYEQYF. V usage is TRBV25-1 and J usage is TRBJ2-7; D gene ambiguous. In germline, CDR1 is MGHDK, CDR2 SYGVNS. The CDR3 has 14 amino acids. Trimming stripped 0 bases from V and 2 bases from J, with 8 bases between.

This clonotype was recorded a few times. The rearrangement uses TRBV5-5 and TRBJ1-1; D call uncertain. The V gene's germline CDR1 is SGHKS and CDR2 YYEKEE (reference sequence). This CDR3 contains 14 residues. V gave up 1 base and J gave up 0 bases, with 7 bases separating them. The CDR3 loop reads CASSLILVNTEAFF. The CDR3, as DNA: TGTGCCAGCAGCTTGATCCTGGTGAACACTGAAGCTTTCTTT.

This clonotype was picked up a small number of times. V gene TRBV5-1 combines with J gene TRBJ1-5, with D maybe TRBD1 (6 bases). Deletions cut 0 bases from V and 0 bases from J, with 7 bases between. CDR1 is SGHRS, CDR2 YFSETQ, per germline. The CDR3 loop spans 15 amino acids. The CDR3 region has the DNA TGCGCCAGCAGCTTGGGCAGGGGTAGCAATCAGCCCCAGCATTTT. It yields the protein CASSLGRGSNQPQHF.

The V and J genes are TRBV5-1 and TRBJ2-5, with D perhaps matching TRBD2 (5 bases). Trimming pared 1 base from V and 2 bases from J, leaving 15 bases between. Per germline, CDR1 SGHRS and CDR2 YFSETQ. This CDR3 is 16 amino acids long. The CDR3 sequence is CASSLSGAAVQETQYF. The CDR3, as DNA: TGCGCCAGCAGCTTGAGTGGAGCAGCGGTTCAAGAGACCCAGTACTTC.

This clonotype was counted between two and nine times. V gene TRBV24-1 combines with J gene TRBJ1-2, with D uncertain. The V end lost 1 base, the J end lost 0 bases, and 8 bases lay between the germline ends. CDR3 length: 15 residues. CDR1 and CDR2 (germline): KGHDR, SFDVKD. The CDR3 DNA reads as TGTGCCACCAGTGATTTCGACGTCGCTAACTATGGCTACACCTTC. The encoded protein is CATSDFDVANYGYTF.

A few counts support this clonotype. CDR3 region: CASSLDPADTQYF. The CDR3 DNA sequence: TGTGCCAGCAGCTTAGATCCTGCAGATACGCAGTATTTT. The chain combines TRBV11-2 with TRBJ2-3; no reliable D call. Per germline, CDR1 SGHAT and CDR2 FQNNGV. The CDR3 spans 13 residues. V gave up 0 bases and J gave up 4 bases, with 5 bases separating them.

The chain carries TRBV12-3 or TRBV12-4 and TRBJ2-3; 8 bases align to TRBD1. V shed 1 base, J shed 0 bases, and the junction held 15 bases outside the gene matches. The CDR3 spans 20 residues. The CDR3 here is CASSLEGGQVGGWSTDTQYF. The CDR3 DNA sequence: TGTGCCAGCAGTTTAGAAGGGGGACAGGTAGGGGGTTGGAGCACAGATACGCAGTATTTT.

As regards this clonotype: Its ends do not fully match the called genes, so a read error is possible. CDR3: CASSQARGYEQYF. The CDR3 bases are TGTGCCAGCAGCCAGGCTCGGGGCTACGAGCAGTACTTC. This sequence joins TRBV4-1 and TRBJ2-7; tentatively, D is TRBD2 (5 bases). The CDR3 contains 13 residues. Per the germline V gene, CDR1 is MGHRA and CDR2 is YSYEKL.